This T cell receptor (beta chain) was captured in a study of shared clonotypes between healthy human individuals. This CDR3 has 15 residues. Germline CDR1 and CDR2: SEHNR and FQNEAQ (reference sequence). V gave up 5 bases and J gave up 2 bases; unmatched junction bases: 8. Note on this clone: Its antigen is still unknown.

The study, taken as a whole, reports: As a rule, naive subsets had a larger estimated richness than memory subsets. Sampling included only blood; tissue repertoires likely differ.

Genomic DNA from each subset was divided evenly over several immunoSEQ plates. In the original processing: ImmunoSEQ yielded junction-only sequences lacking quality scores, so filtering differed. The table came from immunoSEQ multiplex PCR; TCRdb's copy has only in-frame clones and leaves some out. V and J calls and clone size are those listed in that table; D and trimming were worked out from the DNA. The sample lists about 1 million clones, more than 65% occurring once. The sequenced sample was memory CD4+ T cells sorted from blood. Subset meaning: CD45RA-negative fraction. The chain recombines TRBV7-9 with TRBJ2-7; 8 bases match TRBD1. This clonotype originated in a young man in good health. The CDR3, as DNA: TGTGCCAGCAGCAAAGGGACAGGCCAGACCTACGAGCAGTACTTC. Amino acids: CASSKGTGQTYEQYF.